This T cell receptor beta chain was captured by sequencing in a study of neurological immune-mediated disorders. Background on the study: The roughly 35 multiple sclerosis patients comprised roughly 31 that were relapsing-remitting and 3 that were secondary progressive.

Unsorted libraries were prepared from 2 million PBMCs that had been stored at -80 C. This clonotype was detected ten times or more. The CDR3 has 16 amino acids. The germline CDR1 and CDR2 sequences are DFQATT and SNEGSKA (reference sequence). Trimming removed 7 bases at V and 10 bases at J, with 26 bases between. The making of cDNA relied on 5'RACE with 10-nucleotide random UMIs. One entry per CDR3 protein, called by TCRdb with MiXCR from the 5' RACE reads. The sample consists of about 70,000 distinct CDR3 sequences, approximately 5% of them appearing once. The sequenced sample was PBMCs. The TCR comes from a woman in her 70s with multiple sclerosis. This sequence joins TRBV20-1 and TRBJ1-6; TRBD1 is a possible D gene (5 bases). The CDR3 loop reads CSVPDPSEGARSPLHF. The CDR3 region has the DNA TGCAGTGTCCCTGATCCCTCTGAAGGGGCAAGATCACCCCTCCACTTT.